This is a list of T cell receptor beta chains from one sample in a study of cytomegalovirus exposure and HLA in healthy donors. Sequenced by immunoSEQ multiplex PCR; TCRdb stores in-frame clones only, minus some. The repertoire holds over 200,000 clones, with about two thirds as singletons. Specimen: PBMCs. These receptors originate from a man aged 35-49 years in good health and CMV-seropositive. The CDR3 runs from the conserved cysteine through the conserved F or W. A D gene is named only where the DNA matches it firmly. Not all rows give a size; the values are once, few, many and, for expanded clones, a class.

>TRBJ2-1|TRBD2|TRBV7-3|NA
CASSLLGLAVNEQFF
TGTGCCAGCAGCTTATTGGGACTAGCGGTTAATGAGCAGTTCTTC
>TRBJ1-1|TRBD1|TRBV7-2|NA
CASSLRTGGTEAFF
TGTGCCAGCAGCTTAAGGACAGGGGGCACTGAAGCTTTCTTT
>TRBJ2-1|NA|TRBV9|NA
CASSVGFENEQFF
TGTGCCAGCAGCGTAGGGTTCGAGAATGAGCAGTTCTTC
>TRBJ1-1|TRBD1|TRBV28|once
CASRKQGKAFF
TGTGCCAGCAGAAAACAGGGGAAGGCTTTCTTT
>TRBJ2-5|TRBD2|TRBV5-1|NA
CASSLYRAGTETQYF
TGCGCCAGCAGCTTGTACAGAGCGGGGACAGAGACCCAGTACTTC
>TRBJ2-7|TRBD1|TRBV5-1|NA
CASSVSFWDRGSYEQYF
TGCGCCAGCAGCGTGTCTTTTTGGGACAGGGGTTCCTACGAGCAGTACTTC
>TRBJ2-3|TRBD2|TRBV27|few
CASSFRGGLAGPKGTQYF
TGTGCCAGCAGTTTTCGAGGGGGACTAGCGGGGCCCAAGGGGACGCAGTATTTT
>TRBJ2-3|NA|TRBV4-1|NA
CASSPLEAGTSTDTQYF
TGCGCCAGCAGCCCCCTGGAGGCGGGGACTAGCACAGATACGCAGTATTTT
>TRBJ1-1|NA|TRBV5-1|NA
CASSLGGGSNTEAFF
TGCGCCAGCAGCTTGGGAGGGGGATCGAACACTGAAGCTTTCTTT
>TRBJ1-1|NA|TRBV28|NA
CASSRGQNTEAFF
TGTGCCAGCAGTCGGGGACAGAACACTGAAGCTTTCTTT
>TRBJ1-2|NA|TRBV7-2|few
CASSLVAGEGGYTF
TGTGCCAGCAGCTTAGTGGCAGGGGAGGGTGGCTACACCTTC
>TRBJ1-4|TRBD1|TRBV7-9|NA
CASSRDRGFGTNEKLFF
TGTGCCAGCAGTCGAGACAGGGGGTTCGGAACTAATGAAAAACTGTTTTTT
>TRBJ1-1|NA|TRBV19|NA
CATTHRAGNTEAFF
TGTGCCACTACGCACAGGGCGGGGAACACTGAAGCTTTCTTT
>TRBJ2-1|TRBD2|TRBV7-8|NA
CASSLDSSGGVNEQFF
TGTGCCAGCAGCTTAGATAGTAGCGGGGGTGTTAATGAGCAGTTCTTC
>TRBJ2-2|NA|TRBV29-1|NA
CSVGRRGGRGELFF
TGCAGCGTTGGTAGGCGGGGTGGCCGCGGGGAGCTGTTTTTT
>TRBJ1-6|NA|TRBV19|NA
CASRDSNSPLHF
TGTGCCAGTAGGGACAGTAATTCACCCCTCCACTTT
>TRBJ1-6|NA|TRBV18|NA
CASSPATGTLNNSPLHF
TGTGCCAGCTCACCTGCGACAGGAACTTTGAATAATTCACCCCTCCACTTT
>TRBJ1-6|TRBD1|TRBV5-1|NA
CASSLGGQGETPLHF
TGCGCCAGCAGCTTGGGCGGACAGGGGGAGACACCCCTCCACTTT
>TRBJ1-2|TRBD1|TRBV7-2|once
CASSPVRGNYGYTF
TGTGCCAGCAGCCCCGTCAGGGGGAACTATGGCTACACCTTC
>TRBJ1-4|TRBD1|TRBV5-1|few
CASSLRTGREKLFF
TGCGCCAGCAGCTTGAGGACAGGGAGGGAAAAACTGTTTTTT
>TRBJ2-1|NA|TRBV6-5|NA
CASSSSPNGYNEQFF
TGTGCCAGCAGTTCCAGCCCCAACGGGTACAATGAGCAGTTCTTC
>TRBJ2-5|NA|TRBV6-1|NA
CASSEDWEWETQYF
TGTGCCAGCAGTGAAGACTGGGAGTGGGAGACCCAGTACTTC
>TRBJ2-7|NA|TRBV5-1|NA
CASSWSGRDNEQYF
TGCGCCAGCAGCTGGAGCGGCAGGGACAACGAGCAGTACTTC
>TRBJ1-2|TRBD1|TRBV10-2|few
CASSERRTGGDYGYTF
TGCGCCAGCAGTGAGCGGAGGACAGGAGGGGACTATGGCTACACCTTC
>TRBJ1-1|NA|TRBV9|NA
CASSVVGGGTEAFF
TGTGCCAGCAGCGTAGTAGGGGGGGGGACTGAAGCTTTCTTT
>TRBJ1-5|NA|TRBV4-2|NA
CASSQDYAGNQPQHF
TGTGCCAGCAGCCAAGATTACGCAGGCAATCAGCCCCAGCATTTT
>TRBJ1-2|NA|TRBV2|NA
CASWGSVDGYTF
TGTGCCAGCTGGGGCTCCGTAGATGGCTACACCTTC